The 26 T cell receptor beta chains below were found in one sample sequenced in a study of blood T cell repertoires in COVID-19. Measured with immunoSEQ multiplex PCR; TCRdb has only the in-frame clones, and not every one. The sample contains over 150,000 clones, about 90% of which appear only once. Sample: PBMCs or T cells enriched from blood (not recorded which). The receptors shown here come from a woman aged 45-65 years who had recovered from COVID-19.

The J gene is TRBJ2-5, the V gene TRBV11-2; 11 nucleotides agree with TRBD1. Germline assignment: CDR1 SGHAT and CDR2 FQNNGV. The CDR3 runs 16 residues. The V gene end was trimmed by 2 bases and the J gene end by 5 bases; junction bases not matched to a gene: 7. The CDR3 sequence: CASSLKDRGRGETQYF. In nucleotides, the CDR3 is TGTGCCAGCAGCTTAAAGGACAGGGGGCGCGGGGAGACCCAGTACTTC.

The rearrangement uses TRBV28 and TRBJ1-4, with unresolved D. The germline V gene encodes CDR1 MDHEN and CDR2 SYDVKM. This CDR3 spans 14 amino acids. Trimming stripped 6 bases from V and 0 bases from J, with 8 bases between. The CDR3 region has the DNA TGTGCCAGCAGAGACATTCCAACTAATGAAAAACTGTTTTTT. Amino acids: CASRDIPTNEKLFF.

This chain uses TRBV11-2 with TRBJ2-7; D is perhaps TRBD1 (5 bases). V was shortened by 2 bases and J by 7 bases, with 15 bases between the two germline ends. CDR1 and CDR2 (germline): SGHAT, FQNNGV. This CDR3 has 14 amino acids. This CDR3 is CASSLTGALREQYF. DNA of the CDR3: TGTGCCAGCAGCTTAACAGGAGCGTTACGAGAGCAGTACTTC.

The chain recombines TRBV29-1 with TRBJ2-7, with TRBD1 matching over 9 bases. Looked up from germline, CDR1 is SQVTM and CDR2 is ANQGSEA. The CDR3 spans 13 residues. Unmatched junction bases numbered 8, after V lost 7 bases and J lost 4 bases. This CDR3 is CSAGQGREYEQYF. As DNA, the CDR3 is TGCAGCGCCGGACAGGGGAGGGAGTACGAGCAGTACTTC.

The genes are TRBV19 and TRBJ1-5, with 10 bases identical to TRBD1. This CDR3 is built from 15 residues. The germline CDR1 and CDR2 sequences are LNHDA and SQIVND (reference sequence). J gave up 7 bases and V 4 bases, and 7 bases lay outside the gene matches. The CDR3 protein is CASSTLWTGGQPQHF. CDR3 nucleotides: TGTGCCAGTAGTACCCTCTGGACAGGGGGACAGCCCCAGCATTTT.

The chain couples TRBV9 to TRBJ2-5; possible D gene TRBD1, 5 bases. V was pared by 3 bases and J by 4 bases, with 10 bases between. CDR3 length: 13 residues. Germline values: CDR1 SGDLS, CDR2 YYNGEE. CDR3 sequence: CASSGTRGETQYF. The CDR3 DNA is TGTGCCAGCAGCGGGACAAGGGGAGAGACCCAGTACTTC. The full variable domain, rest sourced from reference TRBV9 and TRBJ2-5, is DSGVTQTPKHLITATGQRVTLRCSPRSGDLSVYWYQQSLDQGLQFLIQYYNGEERAKGNILERFSAQQFPDLHSELNLSSLELGDSALYFCASSGTRGETQYFGPGTRLLVL.

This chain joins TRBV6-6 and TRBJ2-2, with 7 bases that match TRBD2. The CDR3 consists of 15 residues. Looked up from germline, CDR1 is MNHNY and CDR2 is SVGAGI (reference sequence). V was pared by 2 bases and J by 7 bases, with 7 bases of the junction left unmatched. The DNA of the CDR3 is TGTGCCAGCAGTTACAGCCGGGGGGATGGCGGGGAGCTGTTTTTT. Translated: CASSYSRGDGGELFF.

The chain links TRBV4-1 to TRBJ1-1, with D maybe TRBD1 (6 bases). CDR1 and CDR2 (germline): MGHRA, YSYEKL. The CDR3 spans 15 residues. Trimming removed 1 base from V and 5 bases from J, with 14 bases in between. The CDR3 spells CASSQVTGSGTEAFF. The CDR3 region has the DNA TGCGCCAGCAGCCAAGTAACAGGGTCGGGGACTGAAGCTTTCTTT.

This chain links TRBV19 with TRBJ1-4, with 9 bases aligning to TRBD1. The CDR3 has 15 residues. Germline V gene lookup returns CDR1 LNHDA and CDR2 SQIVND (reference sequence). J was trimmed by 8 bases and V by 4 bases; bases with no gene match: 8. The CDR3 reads CASSTRTGEEEKLFF. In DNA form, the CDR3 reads TGTGCCAGTAGTACCCGGACAGGGGAAGAAGAAAAACTGTTTTTT.

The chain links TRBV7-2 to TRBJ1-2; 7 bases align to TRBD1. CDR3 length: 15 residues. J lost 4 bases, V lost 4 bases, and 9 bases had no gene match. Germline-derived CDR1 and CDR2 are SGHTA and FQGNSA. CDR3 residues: CASSSPQGELYGYTF. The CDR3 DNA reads TGTGCCAGCAGCTCCCCCCAGGGGGAACTCTATGGCTACACCTTC.

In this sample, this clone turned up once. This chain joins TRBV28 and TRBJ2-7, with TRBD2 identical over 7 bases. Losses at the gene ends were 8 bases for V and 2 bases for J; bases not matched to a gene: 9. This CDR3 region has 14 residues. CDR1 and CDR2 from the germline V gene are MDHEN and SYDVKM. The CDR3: CASLSGGAPYEQYF. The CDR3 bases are TGTGCCAGCTTATCGGGAGGTGCCCCCTACGAGCAGTACTTC.

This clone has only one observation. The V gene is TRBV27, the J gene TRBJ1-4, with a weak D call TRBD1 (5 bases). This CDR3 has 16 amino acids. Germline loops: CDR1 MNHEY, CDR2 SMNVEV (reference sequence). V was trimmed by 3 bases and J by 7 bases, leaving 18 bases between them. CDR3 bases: TGTGCCAGCAGTTTGTTGAGCGGGGGTATGGGTGAAAAACTGTTTTTT. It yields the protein CASSLLSGGMGEKLFF.

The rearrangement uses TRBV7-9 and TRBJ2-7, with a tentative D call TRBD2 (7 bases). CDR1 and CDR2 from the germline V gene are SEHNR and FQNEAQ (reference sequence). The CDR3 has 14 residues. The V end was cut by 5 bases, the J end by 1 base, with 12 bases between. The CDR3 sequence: CASSLQGGSYEQYF. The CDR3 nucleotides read TGTGCCAGCAGCCTACAGGGAGGGTCCTACGAGCAGTACTTC.

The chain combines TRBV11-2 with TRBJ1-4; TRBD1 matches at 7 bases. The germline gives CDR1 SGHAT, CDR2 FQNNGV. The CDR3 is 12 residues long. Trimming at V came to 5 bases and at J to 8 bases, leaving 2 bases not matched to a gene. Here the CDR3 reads CASSEGQEKLFF. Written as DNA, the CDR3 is TGTGCCAGCAGCGAGGGACAGGAAAAACTGTTTTTT.

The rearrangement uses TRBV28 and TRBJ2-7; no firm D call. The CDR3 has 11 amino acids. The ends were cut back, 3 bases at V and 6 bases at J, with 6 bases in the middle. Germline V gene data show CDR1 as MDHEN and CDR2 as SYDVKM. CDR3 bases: TGTGCCAGCAGTTTGTCGTTCGAGCAGTACTTC. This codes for CASSLSFEQYF.

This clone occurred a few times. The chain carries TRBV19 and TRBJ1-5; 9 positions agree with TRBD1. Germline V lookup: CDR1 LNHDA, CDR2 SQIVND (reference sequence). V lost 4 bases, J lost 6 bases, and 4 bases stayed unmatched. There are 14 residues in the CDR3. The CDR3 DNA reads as TGTGCCAGTAGTACCTACAGGGGGCGTCAGCCCCAGCATTTT. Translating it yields CASSTYRGRQPQHF. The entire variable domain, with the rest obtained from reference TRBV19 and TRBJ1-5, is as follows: DGGITQSPKYLFRKEGQNVTLSCEQNLNHDAMYWYRQDPGQGLRLIYYSQIVNDFQKGDIAEGYSVSREKKESFPLTVTSAQKNPTAFYLCASSTYRGRQPQHFGDGTRLSIL.

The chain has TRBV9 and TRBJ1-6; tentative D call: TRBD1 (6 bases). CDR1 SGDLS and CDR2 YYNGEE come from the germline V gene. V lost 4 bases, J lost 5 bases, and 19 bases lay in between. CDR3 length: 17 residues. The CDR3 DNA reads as TGTGCCAGCAGCTGGGCGACAGGCCTTATGGATAATTCACCCCTCCACTTT. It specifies CASSWATGLMDNSPLHF.

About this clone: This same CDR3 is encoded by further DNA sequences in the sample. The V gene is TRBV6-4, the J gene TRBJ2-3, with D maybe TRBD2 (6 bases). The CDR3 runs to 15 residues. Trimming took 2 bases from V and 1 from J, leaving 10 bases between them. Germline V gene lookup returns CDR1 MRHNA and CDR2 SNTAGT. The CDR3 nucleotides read TGTGCCAGCAGTGACGACGGAGGGGGCACAGATACGCAGTATTTT. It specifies CASSDDGGGTDTQYF.

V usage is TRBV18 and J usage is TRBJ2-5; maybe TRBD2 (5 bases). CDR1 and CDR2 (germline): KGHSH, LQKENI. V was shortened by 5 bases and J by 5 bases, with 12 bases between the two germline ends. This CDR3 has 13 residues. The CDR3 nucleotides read TGTGCCAGCTCAATGACGACGGGGGAGACCCAGTACTTC. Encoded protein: CASSMTTGETQYF.

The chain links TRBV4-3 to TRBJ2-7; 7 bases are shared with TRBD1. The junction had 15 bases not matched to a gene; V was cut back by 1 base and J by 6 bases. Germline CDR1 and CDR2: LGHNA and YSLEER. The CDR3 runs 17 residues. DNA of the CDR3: TGCGCCAGCAGCCAAGCCTCCCCGGGACAGCCGAGCGGCGAGCAGTACTTC. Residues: CASSQASPGQPSGEQYF.

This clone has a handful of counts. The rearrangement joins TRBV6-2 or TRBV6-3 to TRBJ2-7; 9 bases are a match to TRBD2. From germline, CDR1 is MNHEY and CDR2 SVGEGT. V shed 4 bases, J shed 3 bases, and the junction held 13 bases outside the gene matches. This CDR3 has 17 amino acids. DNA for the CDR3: TGTGCCAGCAGTTCCCCCAAGGCTAGCGGGACCTACTACGAGCAGTACTTC. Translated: CASSSPKASGTYYEQYF.

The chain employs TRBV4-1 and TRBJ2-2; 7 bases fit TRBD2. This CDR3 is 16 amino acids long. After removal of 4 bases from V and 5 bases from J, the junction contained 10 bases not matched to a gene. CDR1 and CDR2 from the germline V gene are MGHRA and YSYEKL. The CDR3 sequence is CASSLFLAEGTGELFF. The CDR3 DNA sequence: TGCGCCAGCAGCCTATTTCTAGCGGAGGGGACCGGGGAGCTGTTTTTT.

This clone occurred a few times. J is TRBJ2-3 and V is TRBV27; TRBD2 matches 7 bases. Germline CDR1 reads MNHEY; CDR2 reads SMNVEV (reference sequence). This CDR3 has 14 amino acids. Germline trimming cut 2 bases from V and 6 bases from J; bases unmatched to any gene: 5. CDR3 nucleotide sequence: TGTGCCAGCAGTTTACGGGAGGCCCAGGATACGCAGTATTTT. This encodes CASSLREAQDTQYF.

The CDR3 bases are TGTGCCAGCAGCTTAGATATCCAGGGGGCCTCTCTAACCTACAATGAGCAGTTCTTC. The encoded protein is CASSLDIQGASLTYNEQFF. The V call is TRBV11-2, the J call TRBJ2-1, with 8 bases matching TRBD1. This CDR3 comprises 19 residues. CDR1 is SGHAT, CDR2 FQNNGV, per germline. Trimming cost V 0 bases and J 2 bases; bases outside gene matches: 12.

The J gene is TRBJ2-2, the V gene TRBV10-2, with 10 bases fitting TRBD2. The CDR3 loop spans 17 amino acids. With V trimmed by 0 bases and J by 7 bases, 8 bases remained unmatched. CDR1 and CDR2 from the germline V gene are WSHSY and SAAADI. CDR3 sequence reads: CASSESSPGLAIGELFF. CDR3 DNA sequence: TGCGCCAGCAGTGAGTCCTCCCCGGGACTAGCGATCGGGGAGCTGTTTTTT.

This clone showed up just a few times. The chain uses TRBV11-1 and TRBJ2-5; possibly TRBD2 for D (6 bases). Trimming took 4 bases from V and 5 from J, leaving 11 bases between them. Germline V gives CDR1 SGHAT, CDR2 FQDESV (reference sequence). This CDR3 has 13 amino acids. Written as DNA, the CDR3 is TGTGCCAGCAGCTCCGCTCGGGGGGAGACCCAGTACTTC. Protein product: CASSSARGETQYF.